Detailed here is one T cell receptor (beta chain). Antigen: not known. The data were obtained in a study of T cells after yellow fever vaccination. Points from the study as a whole: Most clones from primary vaccination were detected again post-booster (96% CD4, roughly 91% CD8).

Production of TCR cDNA was by 5'RACE template switching, which also added a universal primer site and UMIs. TCRdb used MiXCR to reprocess the 5' RACE reads, holding one entry per CDR3 protein. The sample includes approximately 300,000 distinct CDR3 sequences, 8.7% of them seen just once. This sample comprised PBMCs, obtained on the day of the first yellow fever vaccination. This TCR was sampled from a man aged 18 to 30 who received the YFV17D yellow fever vaccine.

CDR3 in amino acids: CASGSGIQETQYF. In DNA, the CDR3 is TGTGCCAGCGGTAGCGGAATACAAGAGACCCAGTACTTC. The chain employs TRBV11-2 and TRBJ2-5; tentative D call: TRBD2 (6 bases). Germline CDR1 reads SGHAT; CDR2 reads FQNNGV. The ends were cut back, 8 bases at V and 2 bases at J, with 12 bases in the middle. This CDR3 comprises 13 residues.